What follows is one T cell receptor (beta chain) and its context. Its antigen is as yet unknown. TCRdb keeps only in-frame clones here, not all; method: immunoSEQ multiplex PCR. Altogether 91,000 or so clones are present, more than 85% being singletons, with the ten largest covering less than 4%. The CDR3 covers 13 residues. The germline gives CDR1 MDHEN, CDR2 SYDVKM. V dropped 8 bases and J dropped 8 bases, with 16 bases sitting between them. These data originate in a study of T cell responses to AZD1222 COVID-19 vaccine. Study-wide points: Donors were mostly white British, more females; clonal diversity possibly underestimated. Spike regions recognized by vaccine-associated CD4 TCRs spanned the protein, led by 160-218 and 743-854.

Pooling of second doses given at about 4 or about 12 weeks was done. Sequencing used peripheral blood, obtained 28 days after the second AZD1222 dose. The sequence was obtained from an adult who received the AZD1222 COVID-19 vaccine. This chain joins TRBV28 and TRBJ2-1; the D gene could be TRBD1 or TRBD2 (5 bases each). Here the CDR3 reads CASGGTFPHEQFF. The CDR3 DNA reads TGTGCCAGCGGTGGGACGTTCCCCCATGAGCAGTTCTTC.